Below, 27 T cell receptor beta chains from the same sample are listed, as sequenced in a study of radiation and T cells in renal cell carcinoma. TCRdb's copy holds only in-frame clones and misses some; the assay was immunoSEQ multiplex PCR. Among some 30,000 clones listed, roughly 80% were seen once. Stated time point: blood 4 weeks post-SBRT, at nephrectomy. The treatment is: 15 Gy SBRT to primary tumor, nephrectomy 4 weeks later. The input for sequencing was blood, taken from a patient whose treatment included radiotherapy and nephrectomy. The source of these receptors is a man in his 60s with renal cell carcinoma.

The chain's CDR3 is CASSFDRGQETQYF. CDR3 in DNA: TGTGCCAGCAGTTTTGACAGGGGGCAAGAGACCCAGTACTTC. The rearrangement uses TRBV2 and TRBJ2-5; 9 positions agree with TRBD1. From germline, CDR1 is SNHLY and CDR2 FYNNEI. This CDR3 region has 14 residues. The trim removed 5 bases at V and 2 bases at J, leaving 3 bases unmatched.

This clone was counted a few times. V and J are TRBV4-3 and TRBJ1-2, with D tentatively TRBD1 (5 bases). Germline V gives CDR1 LGHNA, CDR2 YSLEER. The CDR3 has 15 residues. V lost 0 bases and J lost 2, with 10 bases in between. The CDR3 coding sequence is TGCGCCAGCAGCCAAGATCTGGGGGGGAACTATGGCTACACCTTC. It specifies CASSQDLGGNYGYTF.

The rearrangement links TRBV2 to TRBJ2-5, with 11 bases matching TRBD2. Germline V gene sequence: CDR1 SNHLY, CDR2 FYNNEI. The CDR3 sequence is 19 residues long. The trim removed 2 bases at V and 4 bases at J, leaving 15 bases unmatched. The CDR3 protein is CASSETLRVAGGPPETQYF. The CDR3 DNA reads TGTGCCAGCAGTGAAACCCTGAGAGTAGCGGGAGGGCCCCCAGAGACCCAGTACTTC.

This clone was counted only a few times. A read error likely explains this, since a far larger clone differs by one base. Other nucleotide sequences from this sample produce the same CDR3. The chain carries TRBV5-1 and TRBJ2-7, with D possibly called TRBD1 or TRBD2 (5 bases each). V shed 0 bases and J shed 0 bases, with 19 bases lying between them. Germline V gene sequence: CDR1 SGHRS, CDR2 YFSETQ. The CDR3 spans 18 residues. The CDR3 nucleotides read TGCGCCAGCAGCTTGGTGCTGGGCCTGGGGGTGAGCTCCTACGAGCAGTACTTC. Amino acids: CASSLVLGLGVSSYEQYF.

The chain couples TRBV11-3 to TRBJ2-3, with 9 bases fitting TRBD2. Germline V gives CDR1 SGHNT, CDR2 YENEEA. CDR3 length: 15 residues. Losses at the gene ends were 5 bases for V and 0 bases for J; bases not matched to a gene: 3. In DNA, the CDR3 is TGTGCCAGCAGCCGGACTAGCGCCAGCACAGATACGCAGTATTTT. Amino acid sequence: CASSRTSASTDTQYF.

The rearrangement uses TRBV5-1 and TRBJ2-5; no reliable D call. Trimming cost V 4 bases and J 3 bases, with 10 bases left between them. Germline assignment: CDR1 SGHRS and CDR2 YFSETQ. There are 13 residues in the CDR3. DNA of the CDR3: TGCGCCAGCAGCGACACACTTAAAGAGACCCAGTACTTC. Translated, it gives CASSDTLKETQYF.

The chain carries TRBV14 and TRBJ1-2; no clear D. The germline V and J ends were trimmed by 3 bases and 4 bases, with 9 bases remaining between them. The CDR3 has 13 residues. Germline V gene lookup returns CDR1 SGHDN and CDR2 FVKESK. The chain's CDR3 is CASSQSVTYGYTF. The CDR3 DNA reads TGTGCCAGCAGCCAGTCCGTTACCTATGGCTACACCTTC.

This sequence joins TRBV4-1 and TRBJ1-3, with D unclear. The CDR3 covers 13 residues. The V gene lost 7 bases and the J gene lost 0 bases, with 7 bases spanning the gap. CDR1 and CDR2 from the germline V gene are MGHRA and YSYEKL. CDR3 sequence reads: CASMPDSGNTIYF. In DNA form, the CDR3 reads TGCGCCAGCATGCCGGACTCTGGAAACACCATATATTTT.

Only a few counts were recorded for this clone. The V gene is TRBV27, the J gene TRBJ2-7, with 13 bases aligning to TRBD2. Germline values: CDR1 MNHEY, CDR2 SMNVEV (reference sequence). The CDR3 is 14 amino acids. The J segment lost 2 bases and the V segment lost 6 bases, leaving 1 base of the junction unmatched. The CDR3 here is CASRGLAGPYEQYF. The CDR3 DNA follows: TGTGCCAGCAGGGGACTAGCGGGACCCTACGAGCAGTACTTC.

The gene calls are TRBV5-8 and TRBJ2-1; 8 bases are shared with TRBD2. This CDR3 comprises 18 residues. The germline V gene has CDR1 SGHTS and CDR2 YDEGEE. J lost 0 bases, V lost 2 bases, and 10 bases had no gene match. The CDR3 DNA follows: TGTGCCAGCAGCTTCGATCCGGGCGGGGGGAGCTCCTACAATGAGCAGTTCTTC. Translation gives CASSFDPGGGSSYNEQFF.

The J gene is TRBJ1-2, the V gene TRBV6-5, with D possibly being TRBD1 (5 bases). V lost 6 bases and J 8 bases, leaving 13 bases between the germline ends. The CDR3 covers 12 residues. Germline CDR1 reads MNHEY; CDR2 reads SVGAGI. CDR3 region: CASRSGRGGYTF. In DNA form, the CDR3 reads TGTGCCAGCAGGTCAGGGCGCGGAGGCTACACCTTC.

The V gene is TRBV5-1, the J gene TRBJ2-5, with 9 bases that match TRBD2. The germline V gene encodes CDR1 SGHRS and CDR2 YFSETQ. V shed 2 bases and J 3 bases; nucleotides not matched to a gene: 5. This CDR3 region has 15 residues. CDR3 residues: CASSFSGGWKETQYF. The DNA of the CDR3 is TGCGCCAGCAGCTTTAGCGGGGGCTGGAAAGAGACCCAGTACTTC.

The rearrangement links TRBV7-9 to TRBJ2-1; D remains ambiguous. CDR3 length: 12 amino acids. V was shortened by 5 bases and J by 9 bases, with 11 bases between the two germline ends. Looked up from germline, CDR1 is SEHNR and CDR2 is FQNEAQ (reference sequence). The DNA for the CDR3 is TGTGCCAGCAGCCCACCCGGAATTGAGCAGTTCTTC. Translating gives CASSPPGIEQFF. Combining the CDR3 with reference TRBV7-9 and TRBJ2-1 gives the whole variable domain DTGVSQNPRHKITKRGQNVTFRCDPISEHNRLYWYRQTLGQGPEFLTYFQNEAQLEKSRLLSDRFSAERPKGSFSTLEIQRTEQGDSAMYLCASSPPGIEQFFGPGTRLTVL.

The chain employs TRBV5-1 and TRBJ1-4, with unresolved D. This CDR3 contains 13 residues. Trimming stripped 0 bases from V and 6 bases from J, with 6 bases between. CDR1 and CDR2 from the germline V gene are SGHRS and YFSETQ. For the CDR3, the DNA is TGCGCCAGCAGCTTGGATGCAGATGAAAAACTGTTTTTT. It is translated as CASSLDADEKLFF. The full variable domain, rest sourced from reference TRBV5-1 and TRBJ1-4, is KAGVTQTPRYLIKTRGQQVTLSCSPISGHRSVSWYQQTPGQGLQFLFEYFSETQRNKGNFPGRFSGRQFSNSRSEMNVSTLELGDSALYLCASSLDADEKLFFGSGTQLSVL.

This clone was counted only a few times. V and J are TRBV4-3 and TRBJ2-3, with 11 bases lining up with TRBD2. This CDR3 is 15 amino acids long. Germline loops: CDR1 LGHNA, CDR2 YSLEER. Trimming removed 0 bases from V and 5 bases from J; junction bases left unmatched: 1. The CDR3 is CASSQELAGVDTQYF. The CDR3 nucleotides read TGCGCCAGCAGCCAAGAACTAGCGGGAGTAGATACGCAGTATTTT.

This clone was found a few times. The J gene is TRBJ2-1, the V gene TRBV18, with 9 positions matching TRBD1. This CDR3 has 15 amino acids. Germline values: CDR1 KGHSH, CDR2 LQKENI. The V and J ends lost 0 bases and 7 bases, in that order; junction bases with no gene match: 4. Here the CDR3 reads CASSPPGQGRNEQFF. CDR3 bases: TGTGCCAGCTCACCACCGGGACAGGGCCGAAATGAGCAGTTCTTC.

This clone was observed a single time. This sequence joins TRBV12-5 and TRBJ1-1, with D possibly being TRBD1 (6 bases). V was trimmed by 0 bases and J by 9 bases, leaving 20 bases between them. Looked up from germline, CDR1 is LGHNT and CDR2 is FRNRAP. The length of the CDR3 is 16 residues. The CDR3 region has the DNA TGTGCTAGTGGTTTGGTTCTCACCAGGGGTTTCGGGCAAGCTTTCTTT. As protein: CASGLVLTRGFGQAFF. Combining the CDR3 with reference TRBV12-5 and TRBJ1-1 gives the whole variable domain DARVTQTPRHKVTEMGQEVTMRCQPILGHNTVFWYRQTMMQGLELLAYFRNRAPLDDSGMPKDRFSAEMPDATLATLKIQPSEPRDSAVYFCASGLVLTRGFGQAFFGQGTRLTVV.

V is TRBV4-1 and J is TRBJ2-7; 8 bases fit TRBD2. Germline V gene lookup returns CDR1 MGHRA and CDR2 YSYEKL. J was trimmed by 6 bases and V by 4 bases; bases with no gene match: 11. The CDR3 loop spans 15 amino acids. CDR3 residues: CASSLPGTSFSEQYF. For the CDR3, the DNA is TGCGCCAGCAGCCTACCCGGGACTAGTTTCTCCGAGCAGTACTTC.

This clone was counted only a few times. The CDR3 DNA follows: TGCGCCAGCAGCTTGGACATTTACGAGGGACGGATCTATGGCTACACCTTC. It is translated as CASSLDIYEGRIYGYTF. The chain couples TRBV5-1 to TRBJ1-2, with D tentatively TRBD1 (5 bases). CDR1 and CDR2 (germline): SGHRS, YFSETQ. V shed 0 bases and J shed 4 bases, with 19 bases lying between them. The CDR3 contains 17 residues.

The CDR3 here is CASSYRGRDTEAFF. The CDR3 DNA reads as TGTGCCAGCAGTTACCGGGGGCGGGACACTGAAGCTTTCTTT. The rearrangement links TRBV6-6 to TRBJ1-1, with D possibly matching TRBD1 (6 bases). Per the germline V gene, CDR1 is MNHNY and CDR2 is SVGAGI (reference sequence). This CDR3 has 14 residues. Trimming stripped 2 bases from V and 3 bases from J, with 10 bases between.

The V gene is TRBV6-1, the J gene TRBJ2-5; D is possibly TRBD1 or TRBD2 (5 bases each). Trimming pared 4 bases from V and 4 bases from J, leaving 10 bases between. The germline CDR1 and CDR2 sequences are MNHNS and SASEGT. This CDR3 is built from 13 residues. The CDR3 DNA sequence: TGTGCCAGCAGTGTAGGGGAGACAGAGACCCAGTACTTC. It translates to CASSVGETETQYF.

The chain combines TRBV19 with TRBJ2-5, with TRBD1 matching 10 bases. Per the germline V gene, CDR1 is LNHDA and CDR2 is SQIVND (reference sequence). The CDR3 loop spans 15 amino acids. The junction had 3 bases not matched to a gene; V was cut back by 2 bases and J by 3 bases. CDR3 sequence: CASSITGTGEETQYF. CDR3 nucleotide sequence: TGTGCCAGTAGTATAACCGGGACAGGGGAAGAGACCCAGTACTTC.

J is TRBJ1-1 and V is TRBV7-9, with D possibly matching TRBD1 (5 bases). CDR1 is SEHNR, CDR2 FQNEAQ, per germline (reference sequence). The V gene lost 3 bases and the J gene lost 0 bases, with 14 bases spanning the gap. The CDR3 loop spans 16 amino acids. The CDR3 is CASSFRLGGVNTEAFF. CDR3 DNA: TGTGCCAGCAGCTTTCGTCTCGGGGGAGTGAACACTGAAGCTTTCTTT.

The CDR3 reads CASSPRDSYGYTF. Written as DNA, the CDR3 is TGTGCCAGCTCACCACGGGACAGCTATGGCTACACCTTC. The chain employs TRBV18 and TRBJ1-2, with 7 bases that match TRBD1. This CDR3 contains 13 residues. From germline, CDR1 is KGHSH and CDR2 LQKENI. V dropped 1 base and J dropped 4; count of bases not matched to a gene: 0.

With regard to this clone: At the DNA level, this CDR3 is encoded by other sequences in the same sample as well. This chain links TRBV7-9 with TRBJ2-1, with D possibly being TRBD1 (5 bases). This CDR3 spans 14 amino acids. Germline V CDR1 and CDR2: SEHNR, FQNEAQ (reference sequence). Trimming removed 3 bases from V and 8 bases from J, with 14 bases in between. CDR3 sequence (DNA): TGTGCCAGCAGCTTGGGTCAGGGTGTTGATGAGCAGTTCTTC. Translated: CASSLGQGVDEQFF.

The chain has TRBV18 and TRBJ2-7, with 7 bases identical to TRBD2. V was clipped by 6 bases and J by 6 bases; unmatched bases: 17. CDR1 and CDR2 (germline): KGHSH, LQKENI. The CDR3 length is 16 residues. The CDR3 DNA follows: TGTGCCAGCTCCGATACTTACGGGGGACTATTAGGCGAGCAGTACTTC. Translation gives CASSDTYGGLLGEQYF. Using reference TRBV18 and TRBJ2-7 for the parts outside the CDR3, the full variable domain is NAGVMQNPRHLVRRRGQEARLRCSPMKGHSHVYWYRQLPEEGLKFMVYLQKENIIDESGMPKERFSAEFPKEGPSILRIQQVVRGDSAAYFCASSDTYGGLLGEQYFGPGTRLTVT.

This chain uses TRBV7-9 with TRBJ2-1, with TRBD1 matching over 7 bases. V shed 5 bases and J 8 bases; nucleotides not matched to a gene: 6. The CDR3 totals 13 residues. CDR1 is SEHNR, CDR2 FQNEAQ, per germline (reference sequence). The CDR3 DNA reads as TGTGCCAGCAGCCGGGCTACAGGGGATGAGCAGTTCTTC. Translating it yields CASSRATGDEQFF.